The source of this T cell receptor (beta chain) is a study of Graves' ophthalmopathy and Graves' hyperthyroidism. Study outcomes and limitations: Forecasting of ophthalmopathy progression by the model achieved almost 71% sensitivity and 72.22% specificity.

Investigators amplified TCR beta CDR3 regions from RNA transcripts. HTBI-primed RT-PCR formed the first round, and a multiplex PCR formed the second. Using its own MiXCR run on the multiplex PCR reads, TCRdb lists one record per CDR3 protein. The table records almost 750,000 distinct CDR3 sequences, around 40% of them present only once. The V end was cut by 2 bases, the J end by 7 bases, with 14 bases between. The CDR3 covers 15 residues. The germline CDR1 and CDR2 sequences are SEHNR and FQNEAQ (reference sequence). A few counts support this clonotype. The target antigen is unknown. The origin of this receptor is an adult man with Graves' ophthalmopathy. This rearrangement joins TRBV7-9 to TRBJ2-2, with D maybe TRBD2 (5 bases). The sequenced sample consisted of peripheral blood. The CDR3, as DNA: TGTGCCAGCAGCTTACTCCCGCTAGGAGGCGGGGAGCTGTTTTTT. Translation gives CASSLLPLGGGELFF. Using reference TRBV7-9 and TRBJ2-2 for the parts outside the CDR3, the full variable domain is DTGVSQNPRHKITKRGQNVTFRCDPISEHNRLYWYRQTLGQGPEFLTYFQNEAQLEKSRLLSDRFSAERPKGSFSTLEIQRTEQGDSAMYLCASSLLPLGGGELFFGEGSRLTVL.